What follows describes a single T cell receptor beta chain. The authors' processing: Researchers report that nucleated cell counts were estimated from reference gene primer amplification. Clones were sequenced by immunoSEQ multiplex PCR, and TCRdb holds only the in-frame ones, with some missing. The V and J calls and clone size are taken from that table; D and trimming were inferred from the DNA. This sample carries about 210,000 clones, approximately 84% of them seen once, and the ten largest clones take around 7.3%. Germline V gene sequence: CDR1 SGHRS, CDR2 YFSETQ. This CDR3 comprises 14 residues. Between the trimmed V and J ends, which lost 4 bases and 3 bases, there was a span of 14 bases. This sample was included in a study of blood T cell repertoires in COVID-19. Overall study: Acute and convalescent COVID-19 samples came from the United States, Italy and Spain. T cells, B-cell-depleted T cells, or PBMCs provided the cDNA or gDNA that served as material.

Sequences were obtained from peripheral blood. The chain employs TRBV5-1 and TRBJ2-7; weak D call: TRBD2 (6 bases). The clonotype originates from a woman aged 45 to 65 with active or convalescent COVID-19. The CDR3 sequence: CASSPGGGIYEQYF. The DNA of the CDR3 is TGCGCCAGCAGCCCCGGTGGCGGGATCTACGAGCAGTACTTC.